This paragraph reports one T cell receptor beta chain. Sequencing used immunoSEQ multiplex PCR; TCRdb keeps in-frame clones, though not all of them. The data hold about 97,000 clones, with over 80% observed a single time. The entry originates in a study of PD-1 blockade in classical Hodgkin lymphoma. Every patient experienced relapse after autologous stem cell transplantation, and brentuximab vedotin exposure varied. The sequence was obtained from a human donor with classical Hodgkin lymphoma. This specimen was peripheral blood mononuclear cells (PBMCs), taken at baseline.

The CDR3 nucleotides read TGTGCCAGTAGCCAACTAGCGGGAGGACGCGAGCAGTACTTC. Its translation is CASSQLAGGREQYF. The chain has TRBV19 and TRBJ2-7, with TRBD2 matching 12 bases. J was trimmed by 6 bases and V by 6 bases; bases with no gene match: 6. Germline CDR1 LNHDA, CDR2 SQIVND (reference sequence). The CDR3 contains 14 residues.